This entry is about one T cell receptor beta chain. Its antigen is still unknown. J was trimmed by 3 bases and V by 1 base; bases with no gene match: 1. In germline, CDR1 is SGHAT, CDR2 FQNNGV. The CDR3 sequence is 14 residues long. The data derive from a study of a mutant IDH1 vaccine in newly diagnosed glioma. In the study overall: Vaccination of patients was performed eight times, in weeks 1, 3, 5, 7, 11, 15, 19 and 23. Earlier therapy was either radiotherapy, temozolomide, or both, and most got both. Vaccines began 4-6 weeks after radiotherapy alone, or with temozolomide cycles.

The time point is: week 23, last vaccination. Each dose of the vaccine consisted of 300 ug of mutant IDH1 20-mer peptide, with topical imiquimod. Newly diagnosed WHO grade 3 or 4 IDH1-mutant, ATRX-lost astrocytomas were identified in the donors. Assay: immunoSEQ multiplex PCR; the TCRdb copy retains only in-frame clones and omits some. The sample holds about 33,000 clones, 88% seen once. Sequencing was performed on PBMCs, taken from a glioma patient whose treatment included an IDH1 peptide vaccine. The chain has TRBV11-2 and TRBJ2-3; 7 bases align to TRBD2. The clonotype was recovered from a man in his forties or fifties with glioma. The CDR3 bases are TGTGCCAGCAGCTTAGGGACTAGAACAGATACGCAGTATTTT. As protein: CASSLGTRTDTQYF.